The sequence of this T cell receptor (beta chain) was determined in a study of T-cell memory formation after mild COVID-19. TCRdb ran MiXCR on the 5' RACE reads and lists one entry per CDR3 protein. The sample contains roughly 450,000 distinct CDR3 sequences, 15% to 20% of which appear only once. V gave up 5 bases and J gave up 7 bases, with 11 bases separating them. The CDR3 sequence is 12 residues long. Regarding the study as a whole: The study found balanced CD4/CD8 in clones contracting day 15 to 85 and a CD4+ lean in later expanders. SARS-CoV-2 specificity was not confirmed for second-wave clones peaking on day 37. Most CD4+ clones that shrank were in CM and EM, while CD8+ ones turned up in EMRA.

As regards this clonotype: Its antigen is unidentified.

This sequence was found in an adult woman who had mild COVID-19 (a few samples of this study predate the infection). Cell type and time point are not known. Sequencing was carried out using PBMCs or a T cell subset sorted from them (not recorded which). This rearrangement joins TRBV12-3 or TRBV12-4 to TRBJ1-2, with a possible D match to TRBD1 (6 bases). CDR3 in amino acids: CASSLRDTGYTF. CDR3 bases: TGTGCCAGCAGTCTCCGGGACACTGGCTACACCTTC.